These T cell receptor beta chains were read from a single sample in a study of identical twins. TCRdb re-called the 5' RACE reads with MiXCR, one entry per CDR3 protein. The sample records 600,000 to 800,000 distinct CDR3 sequences, 21% being singletons. The data also belong to a second study, concerning T cells expressing NK-cell markers.

Sequencing used PBMCs. The receptors stem from a woman aged 18-30 years in good health. CDR3s include the opening cysteine and the closing phenylalanine or tryptophan. The order of the fields is J gene, D gene, V gene, CDR3 protein. D genes are given only for firm matches.

>TRBJ2-7|.|TRBV5-1
CASSLRESSYEQYF
>TRBJ1-5|.|TRBV20-1
CSAAQEVNQPQHF
>TRBJ2-3|.|TRBV12-3/TRBV12-4
CASSPSRTDTQYF
>TRBJ2-2|.|TRBV25-1
CASSGRLNTGELFF
>TRBJ2-5|TRBD1|TRBV7-9
CASSLARTGQETQYF
>TRBJ2-7|.|TRBV6-5
CASSYSSRGPYEQYF
>TRBJ2-7|TRBD2|TRBV20-1
CSATGTSGSLEQYF
>TRBJ1-5|TRBD1|TRBV3-1
CASSQSGGYRHF
>TRBJ2-1|TRBD2|TRBV20-1
CSARMGGGSYNEQFF
>TRBJ2-1|.|TRBV7-9
CASSLDPNVPFF
>TRBJ2-5|TRBD1|TRBV6-2/TRBV6-3
CASRDRVKTQYF
>TRBJ2-5|TRBD1|TRBV24-1
CATSPGQGKTQYF
>TRBJ2-1|TRBD1|TRBV7-2
CASSLKGTGDYNEQFF
>TRBJ2-7|.|TRBV5-1
CASSLDSSNYEQYF
>TRBJ2-7|.|TRBV10-3
CAISETTYPYEQYF
>TRBJ2-5|TRBD2|TRBV20-1
CSAGGGEKETQYF
>TRBJ2-1|TRBD2|TRBV4-2
CASSQPSGGKSNEQFF
>TRBJ2-1|TRBD1|TRBV18
CASSPPGQGVANEQFF